The text below deals with one TCR beta chain. The antigen is undetermined. The sample comes from a study of identical twins. The length of the CDR3 is 14 residues. Germline V lookup: CDR1 SGHRS, CDR2 YFSETQ. Deletions cut 2 bases from V and 5 bases from J, with 13 bases between. Unique molecular identifiers were present on the cDNA, which also gained a universal primer site by template switching. Each CDR3 protein is one row after TCRdb ran MiXCR on the 5' RACE reads. The sample lists about 690,000 distinct CDR3 sequences; roughly 6% were seen once. Study-wide results and limits: For zero-insertion analyses, partial confounding could come from invariant MAIT and iNKT cells. Some out-of-frame alpha sequences were shared by twins, and these showed excess low generation probability. Out-of-frame sharing of TCR alpha in monozygotic twins was underestimated by models.

Sequenced material: naive T cells sorted from blood. The gene calls are TRBV5-1 and TRBJ2-5; perhaps TRBD2 as D (6 bases). The sequence was obtained from a man aged 18 to 35 in good health. The CDR3 DNA follows: TGCGCCAGCAGCTTTTGGCGGGGAGATGAGACCCAGTACTTC. This sequence encodes CASSFWRGDETQYF. The full variable domain, its missing parts supplied by reference TRBV5-1 and TRBJ2-5, is KAGVTQTPRYLIKTRGQQVTLSCSPISGHRSVSWYQQTPGQGLQFLFEYFSETQRNKGNFPGRFSGRQFSNSRSEMNVSTLELGDSALYLCASSFWRGDETQYFGPGTRLLVL.